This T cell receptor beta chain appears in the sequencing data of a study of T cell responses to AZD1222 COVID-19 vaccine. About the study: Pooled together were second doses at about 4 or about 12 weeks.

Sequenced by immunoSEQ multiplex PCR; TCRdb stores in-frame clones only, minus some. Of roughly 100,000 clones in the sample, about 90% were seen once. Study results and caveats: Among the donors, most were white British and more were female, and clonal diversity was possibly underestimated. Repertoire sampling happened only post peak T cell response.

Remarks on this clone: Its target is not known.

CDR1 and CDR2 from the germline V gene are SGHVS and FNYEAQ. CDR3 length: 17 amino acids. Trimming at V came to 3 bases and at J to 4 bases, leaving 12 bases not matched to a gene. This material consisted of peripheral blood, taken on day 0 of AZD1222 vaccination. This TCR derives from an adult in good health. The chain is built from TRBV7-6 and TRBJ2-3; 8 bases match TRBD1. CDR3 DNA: TGTGCCAGCAGCTTCAGTGGTAGCAGGGGGCTCTCAGATACGCAGTATTTT. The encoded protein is CASSFSGSRGLSDTQYF.